Sequencing of this T cell receptor (beta chain) was carried out in a study of vaccination and CD4 T cells after COVID-19. In the study overall: Four females and six males made up the convalescents, two of whom were Hispanic.

Cultured CD4+ T-cell DNA underwent Oncomine TCR Beta short-read sequencing. Investigators obtained genomic DNA by extraction from cultured CD4+ T cells. MiXCR was run by TCRdb on the PCR reads, yielding one entry per CDR3 protein. Altogether around 12,000 distinct CDR3 sequences are present, 60% being singletons, with the ten largest covering 9.5% to 15%. Treatment indicated: roughly ten-day PBMC culture with coronavirus spike peptide pools or control peptides (ViraFEST assay). This clonotype was counted only a few times. The antigen remains unidentified. The CDR3 length is 14 residues. V was pared by 3 bases and J by 2 bases, with 2 bases of the junction left unmatched. The germline V gene encodes CDR1 MNHEY and CDR2 SMNVEV (reference sequence).

Specimen: CD4+ T cells from blood, cultured in vitro. The V and J genes are TRBV27 and TRBJ2-5, with 8 bases fitting TRBD1. The sequence came from a human donor who had recovered from COVID-19. Here the CDR3 reads CASSFRDRQETQYF. Written as DNA, the CDR3 is TGTGCCAGCAGTTTTAGGGACAGGCAAGAGACCCAGTACTTC.